These 20 T cell receptor beta chains originate from one sample sequenced in a study of T cells after yellow fever vaccination. TCRdb ran MiXCR on the 5' RACE reads and lists one entry per CDR3 protein. There are about 340,000 distinct CDR3 sequences in the sample; 9.5% to 15% occur only once, and around 3% lies in the top ten. The material was CD4+ T cells sorted from PBMCs, obtained 15 days after the yellow fever booster vaccination. The receptors derive from a man younger than 30 who received the YFV17D yellow fever vaccine.

This chain uses TRBV7-2 with TRBJ2-1; 7 positions agree with TRBD1. V shed 3 bases, J shed 8 bases, and the junction held 16 bases outside the gene matches. Germline V CDR1 and CDR2: SGHTA, FQGNSA. The CDR3 extends over 17 amino acids. CDR3 amino acids: CASSFHYGQDVVHEQFF. DNA for the CDR3: TGTGCCAGCAGCTTTCACTACGGACAGGATGTTGTGCATGAGCAGTTCTTC.

This clonotype showed up many times. The CDR3 sequence is CASSLGEHYGYTF. The CDR3 region has the DNA TGCGCCAGCAGCTTAGGGGAACACTATGGCTACACCTTC. The rearrangement uses TRBV5-1 and TRBJ1-2; TRBD1 is a possible D gene (5 bases). From germline, CDR1 is SGHRS and CDR2 YFSETQ. Trimming pared 2 bases from V and 3 bases from J, leaving 8 bases between. This CDR3 is 13 amino acids long.

This clonotype was counted many times. The rearrangement uses TRBV12-3 or TRBV12-4 and TRBJ2-4; tentative D call: TRBD2 (7 bases). The CDR3 runs to 13 residues. Trimming took off 3 bases at V and 11 bases at J, with 14 bases between the two ends. The CDR3 DNA reads as TGTGCCAGCAGTTTGGATTGGGGGGGCCTTCAGTACTTC. Translation gives CASSLDWGGLQYF.

This clonotype came up a few times. This rearrangement joins TRBV7-9 to TRBJ1-2; D gene ambiguous. Germline V lookup: CDR1 SEHNR, CDR2 FQNEAQ (reference sequence). The CDR3 is 13 residues long. V was pared by 4 bases and J by 4 bases, with 10 bases between. Written as DNA, the CDR3 is TGTGCCAGCAGCTCAGGCTGGATCTATGGCTACACCTTC. It encodes CASSSGWIYGYTF. Variable domain in full (rest from reference TRBV7-9 and TRBJ1-2): DTGVSQNPRHKITKRGQNVTFRCDPISEHNRLYWYRQTLGQGPEFLTYFQNEAQLEKSRLLSDRFSAERPKGSFSTLEIQRTEQGDSAMYLCASSSGWIYGYTFGSGTRLTVV.

This clonotype was seen a handful of times. The chain combines TRBV6-5 with TRBJ1-2; the D is unclear. Germline V lookup: CDR1 MNHEY, CDR2 SVGAGI. The CDR3 has 11 amino acids. V was cut by 8 bases and J by 8 bases, with 12 bases left in between. The DNA for the CDR3 is TGTGCCAGCGGTCGGACGAGCGGCTACACCTTC. This translates into CASGRTSGYTF.

This clonotype showed up just a few times. In DNA, the CDR3 is TGCAGCGTTGAAGGGGAACAGGGAGTATTCGGCTACACCTTC. Its protein is CSVEGEQGVFGYTF. The chain employs TRBV29-1 and TRBJ1-2; tentatively, D is TRBD1 (6 bases). Germline V gene lookup returns CDR1 SQVTM and CDR2 ANQGSEA. With 1 base removed from V and 8 bases from J, the gap between germline ends came to 17 bases. The CDR3 runs 14 residues.

This clonotype turned up a few times. The rearrangement joins TRBV5-1 to TRBJ2-5; D gene ambiguous. CDR3 length: 14 amino acids. Germline-derived CDR1 and CDR2 are SGHRS and YFSETQ. The V end was cut by 4 bases, the J end by 0 bases, with 10 bases between. The CDR3 sequence is CASSPQTYQETQYF. The CDR3 nucleotides are TGCGCCAGCAGCCCCCAGACTTACCAAGAGACCCAGTACTTC.

The genes are TRBV20-1 and TRBJ2-7; 12 positions match TRBD1. Trimming removed 4 bases from V and 4 bases from J; junction bases left unmatched: 14. Germline CDR1 DFQATT, CDR2 SNEGSKA (reference sequence). This CDR3 region has 17 residues. CDR3 loop: CSAMGQGALRNGYEQYV. The CDR3 DNA is TGCAGTGCTATGGGACAGGGGGCATTAAGGAACGGGTACGAGCAGTACGTC.

The genes are TRBV18 and TRBJ1-5, with D hard to call. The CDR3 length is 15 residues. Germline CDR1 is KGHSH and CDR2 is LQKENI. V was shortened by 6 bases and J by 4 bases, with 16 bases between the two germline ends. The CDR3 spells CASSRKGGGNQPQHF. The CDR3 DNA sequence: TGTGCCAGCTCCCGCAAAGGCGGAGGAAATCAGCCCCAGCATTTT.

This clonotype was seen just once. The chain links TRBV7-9 to TRBJ1-3, with 7 bases identical to TRBD1. CDR1 is SEHNR and CDR2 is FQNEAQ in the germline V gene (reference sequence). Unmatched junction bases numbered 1, after V lost 8 bases and J lost 0 bases. The CDR3 totals 13 residues. The CDR3 loop reads CASAGGSGNTIYF. The CDR3 DNA reads as TGTGCCAGCGCAGGGGGCTCTGGAAACACCATATATTTT. The full variable domain, its missing parts supplied by reference TRBV7-9 and TRBJ1-3, is DTGVSQNPRHKITKRGQNVTFRCDPISEHNRLYWYRQTLGQGPEFLTYFQNEAQLEKSRLLSDRFSAERPKGSFSTLEIQRTEQGDSAMYLCASAGGSGNTIYFGEGSWLTVV.

The V and J genes are TRBV27 and TRBJ2-7; 8 positions agree with TRBD1. Germline lookup yields CDR1 MNHEY and CDR2 SMNVEV (reference sequence). The CDR3 has 12 residues. The junction had 5 bases not matched to a gene; V was cut back by 8 bases and J by 5 bases. CDR3 region: CASPDRDNEQYV. CDR3 DNA sequence: TGTGCCAGCCCGGACAGGGACAACGAGCAGTACGTC.

The J gene is TRBJ1-2, the V gene TRBV3-1; TRBD1 matches 7 bases. This CDR3 is built from 13 residues. Looked up from germline, CDR1 is LGHDT and CDR2 is YNNKEL (reference sequence). J lost 8 bases, V lost 2 bases, and 5 bases had no gene match. CDR3 nucleotides: TGTGCCAGCAGCCAAAATACAGGGGAGGGCTACACCTTC. It yields the protein CASSQNTGEGYTF.

This sequence joins TRBV7-9 and TRBJ1-2; possibly TRBD1 for D (6 bases). The germline gives CDR1 SEHNR, CDR2 FQNEAQ (reference sequence). V shed 5 bases and J shed 6 bases, with 10 bases lying between them. CDR3 length equals 12 residues. The CDR3 here is CASSRDINGYTF. The CDR3 DNA reads as TGTGCCAGCAGCAGGGACATCAATGGCTACACCTTC.

The chain carries TRBV20-1 and TRBJ2-7; possible D gene TRBD1, 6 bases. This CDR3 region has 13 residues. Trimming took 3 bases from V and 6 from J, leaving 15 bases between them. Germline CDR1 and CDR2: DFQATT and SNEGSKA (reference sequence). The CDR3 spells CSASDRLPGEQYF. The CDR3 DNA reads TGCAGTGCTAGTGACAGGCTACCAGGCGAGCAGTACTTC.

A few counts support this clonotype. V is TRBV20-1 and J is TRBJ2-7; D tentatively fits TRBD1 or TRBD2 (5 bases each). V dropped 3 bases and J dropped 6 bases, with 15 bases sitting between them. Germline V gives CDR1 DFQATT, CDR2 SNEGSKA (reference sequence). This CDR3 has 13 amino acids. CDR3 bases: TGCAGTGCTAGTCCCGGGGCCCCCGGCGAGCAGTACGTC. Translation: CSASPGAPGEQYV.

The V and J genes are TRBV19 and TRBJ2-1; D is possibly TRBD2 (6 bases). CDR1 is LNHDA and CDR2 is SQIVND in the germline V gene (reference sequence). Between the trimmed V and J ends, which lost 6 bases and 6 bases, there was a span of 18 bases. This CDR3 region has 15 residues. The CDR3 protein is CASRTLGTLSNEQFF. The DNA of the CDR3 is TGTGCCAGTAGAACACTCGGGACTCTAAGCAATGAGCAGTTCTTC.

The gene calls are TRBV28 and TRBJ1-4; no clear D. The germline V and J ends were trimmed by 4 bases and 3 bases, with 15 bases remaining between them. This CDR3 spans 16 amino acids. Looked up from germline, CDR1 is MDHEN and CDR2 is SYDVKM. CDR3 sequence reads: CASSSAEALANEKLFF. The CDR3 DNA reads as TGTGCCAGCAGTTCGGCAGAAGCATTGGCTAATGAAAAACTGTTTTTT.

This clonotype turned up a few times. The gene calls are TRBV15 and TRBJ2-7, with TRBD1 as a possible D gene (6 bases). Germline lookup yields CDR1 LNHNV and CDR2 YYDKDF (reference sequence). Trimming pared 0 bases from V and 6 bases from J, leaving 12 bases between. This CDR3 is built from 14 residues. The CDR3 nucleotides are TGTGCCACCAGCAGAGATGACAGGCGTCCCGAGCAGTACTTC. This translates into CATSRDDRRPEQYF.

The V and J genes are TRBV12-3 or TRBV12-4 and TRBJ1-2, with no clear D. The CDR3 is 13 amino acids. V was cut by 6 bases and J by 5 bases, with 13 bases left in between. The CDR3 DNA reads TGTGCCAGCAGCCCTCACCGGCGGTATGGCTACACCTTC. This gives the protein CASSPHRRYGYTF.

This clonotype has more than one count but fewer than ten. The genes are TRBV7-9 and TRBJ2-7; D unclear. The CDR3 spans 12 residues. From germline, CDR1 is SEHNR and CDR2 FQNEAQ (reference sequence). Trimming took off 5 bases at V and 2 bases at J, with 7 bases between the two ends. The CDR3 DNA sequence: TGTGCCAGCAGCCTCGACCCCTACGAGCAGTACGTC. Amino acids: CASSLDPYEQYV.